This T cell receptor beta chain is drawn from a study of cytomegalovirus exposure and HLA in healthy donors. Points from the study as a whole: The study designated 150 to 200 TCR beta chains cytomegalovirus-associated. Most TCR sequences showed up rarely, but some public TCRs showed up in many donors.

PCR employed 60 Vbeta and 13 Jbeta primers. Sequencing used immunoSEQ multiplex PCR; TCRdb keeps in-frame clones, though not all of them. The repertoire holds about 130,000 clones, with over 60% as singletons. This CDR3 region has 15 residues. Germline CDR1 reads SGHNT; CDR2 reads YENEEA. With V trimmed by 1 base and J by 4 bases, 0 bases remained unmatched. Of note for this clone: Its antigen is undetermined. This specimen includes other DNA sequences encoding the same CDR3.

This chain connects TRBV11-3 to TRBJ1-6; the match to TRBD1 covers 8 bases. The receptor's source is a man in his forties or fifties in good health and CMV-seronegative. Sequencing was carried out using PBMCs. This chain's CDR3 is CASSLGQGYNSPLHF. In DNA form, the CDR3 reads TGTGCCAGCAGCTTAGGACAGGGGTATAATTCACCCCTCCACTTT. Supplemented by reference TRBV11-3 and TRBJ1-6, the full variable domain reads EAGVVQSPRYKIIEKKQPVAFWCNPISGHNTLYWYLQNLGQGPELLIRYENEEAVDDSQLPKDRFSAERLKGVDSTLKIQPAELGDSAVYLCASSLGQGYNSPLHFGNGTRLTVT.